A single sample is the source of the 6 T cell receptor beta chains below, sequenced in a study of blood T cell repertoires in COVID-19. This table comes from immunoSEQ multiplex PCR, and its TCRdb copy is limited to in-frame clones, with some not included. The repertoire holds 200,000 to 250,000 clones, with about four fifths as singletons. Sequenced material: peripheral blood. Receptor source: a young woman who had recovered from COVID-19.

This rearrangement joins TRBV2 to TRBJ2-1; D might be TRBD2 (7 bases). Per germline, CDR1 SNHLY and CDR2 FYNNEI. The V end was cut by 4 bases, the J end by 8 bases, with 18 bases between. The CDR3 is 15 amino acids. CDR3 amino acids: CASSADRAGADEQFF. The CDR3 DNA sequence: TGTGCCAGCAGTGCGGACCGGGCGGGGGCCGATGAGCAGTTCTTC.

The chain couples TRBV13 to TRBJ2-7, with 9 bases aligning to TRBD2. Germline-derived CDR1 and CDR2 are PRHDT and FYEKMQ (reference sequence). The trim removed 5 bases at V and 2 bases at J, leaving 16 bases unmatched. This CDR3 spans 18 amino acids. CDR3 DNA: TGTGCCAGCAGCCCTCGGGGTAGCGGGAGTTTAGGGACCTACGAGCAGTACTTC. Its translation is CASSPRGSGSLGTYEQYF.

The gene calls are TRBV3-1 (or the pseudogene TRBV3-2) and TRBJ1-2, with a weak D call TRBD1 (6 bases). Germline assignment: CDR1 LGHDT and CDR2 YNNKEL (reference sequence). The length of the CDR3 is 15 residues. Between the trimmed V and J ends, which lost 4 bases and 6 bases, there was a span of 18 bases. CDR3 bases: TGTGCCAGCAGCCGAGACCCAACAGGGAAACATGGCTACACCTTC. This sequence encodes CASSRDPTGKHGYTF.

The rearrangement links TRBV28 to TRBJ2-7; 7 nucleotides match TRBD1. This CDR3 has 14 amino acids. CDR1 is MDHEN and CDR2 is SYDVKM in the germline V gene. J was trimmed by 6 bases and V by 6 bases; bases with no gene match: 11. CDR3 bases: TGTGCCAGCAGCGTACAGGGGATCCCTATCGAGCAGTACTTC. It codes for CASSVQGIPIEQYF.

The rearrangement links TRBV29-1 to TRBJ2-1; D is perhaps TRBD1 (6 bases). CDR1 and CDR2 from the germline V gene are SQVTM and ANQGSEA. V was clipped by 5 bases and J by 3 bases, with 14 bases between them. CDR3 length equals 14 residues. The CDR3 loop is CSVLGLQGYNEQFF. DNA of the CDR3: TGCAGCGTTTTGGGTTTACAGGGCTACAATGAGCAGTTCTTC.

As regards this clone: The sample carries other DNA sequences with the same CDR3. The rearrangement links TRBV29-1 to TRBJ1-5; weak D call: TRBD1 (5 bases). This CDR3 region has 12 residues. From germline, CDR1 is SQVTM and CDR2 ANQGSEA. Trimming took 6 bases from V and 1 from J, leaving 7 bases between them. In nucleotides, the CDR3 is TGCAGCGTGCGGGACAGCAATCAGCCCCAGCATTTT. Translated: CSVRDSNQPQHF.